This record covers a single TCR beta chain. Trimming removed 5 bases from V and 4 bases from J; junction bases left unmatched: 4. Germline CDR1 SEHNR, CDR2 FQNEAQ (reference sequence). This CDR3 spans 16 amino acids. The data were obtained in a study of blood T cell repertoires in COVID-19. As for the study in general: COVID-19 samples collected from the United States, Italy and Spain covered acute and convalescent phases. Sample material is recorded as cDNA or gDNA derived from T cells, B-cell-depleted T cells, or PBMCs.

How the authors handled the data: Amplification of reference gene primers provided the estimated nucleated cell counts. Produced via immunoSEQ multiplex PCR; TCRdb's table is partial and in-frame only. D and trimming come from the DNA, and the V and J calls and clone size come from that table. The sample shows 55,000 to 80,000 clones, around 89% of them seen only once. This TCR derives from an older woman with acute or convalescent COVID-19. This chain uses TRBV7-9 with TRBJ2-2; 13 bases are a match to TRBD2. Sequenced material: peripheral blood. The CDR3 DNA reads TGTGCCAGCAGCCCGGGACTAGCGGGGACCACCGGGGAGCTGTTTTTT. Translating gives CASSPGLAGTTGELFF.